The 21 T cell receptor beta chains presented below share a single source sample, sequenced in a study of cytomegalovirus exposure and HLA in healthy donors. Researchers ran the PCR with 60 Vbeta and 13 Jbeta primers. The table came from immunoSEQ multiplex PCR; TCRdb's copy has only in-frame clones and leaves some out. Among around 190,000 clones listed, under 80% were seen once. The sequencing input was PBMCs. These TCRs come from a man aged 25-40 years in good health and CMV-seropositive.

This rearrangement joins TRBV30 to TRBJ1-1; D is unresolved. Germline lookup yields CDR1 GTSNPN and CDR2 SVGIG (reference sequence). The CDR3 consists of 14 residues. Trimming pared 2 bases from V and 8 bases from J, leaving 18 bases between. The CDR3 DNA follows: TGTGCCTGGAGTCTGGGTATAGCGGGAGGGGAAGCTTTCTTT. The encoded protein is CAWSLGIAGGEAFF.

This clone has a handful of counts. The chain's CDR3 is CAWRGLAGGSRYNEQFF. The CDR3 DNA follows: TGTGCCTGGAGAGGGCTAGCGGGAGGTAGTCGCTACAATGAGCAGTTCTTC. This rearrangement joins TRBV30 to TRBJ2-1; TRBD2 matches at 11 bases. The CDR3 has 17 residues. With V trimmed by 3 bases and J by 3 bases, 10 bases remained unmatched. The germline V gene encodes CDR1 GTSNPN and CDR2 SVGIG (reference sequence).

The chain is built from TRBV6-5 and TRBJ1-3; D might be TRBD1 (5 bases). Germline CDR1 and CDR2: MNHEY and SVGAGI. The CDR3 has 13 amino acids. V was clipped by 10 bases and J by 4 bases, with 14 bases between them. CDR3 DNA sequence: TGTGCCACACGGGGGGTAGTCGGAAACACCATATATTTT. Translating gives CATRGVVGNTIYF.

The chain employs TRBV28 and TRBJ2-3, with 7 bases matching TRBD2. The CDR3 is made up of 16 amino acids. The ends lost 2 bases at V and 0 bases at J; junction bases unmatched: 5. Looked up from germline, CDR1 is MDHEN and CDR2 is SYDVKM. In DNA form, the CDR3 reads TGTGCCAGCAGTTTAGCCAGCGGGGCTAGCACAGATACGCAGTATTTT. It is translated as CASSLASGASTDTQYF.

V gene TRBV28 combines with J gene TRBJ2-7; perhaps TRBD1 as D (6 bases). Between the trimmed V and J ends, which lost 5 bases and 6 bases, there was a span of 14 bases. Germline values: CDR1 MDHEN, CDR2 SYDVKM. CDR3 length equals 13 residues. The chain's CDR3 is CASSEGQGFEQYF. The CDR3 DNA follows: TGTGCCAGCAGTGAGGGTCAGGGGTTCGAGCAGTACTTC.

DNA for the CDR3: TGCGCCAGCAGCCCCCTTACCTCGGGCACTGAAGCTTTCTTT. This gives the protein CASSPLTSGTEAFF. The chain has TRBV5-1 and TRBJ1-1; D is unresolved. This CDR3 spans 14 amino acids. The V end was cut by 4 bases, the J end by 4 bases, with 14 bases between. Germline V CDR1 and CDR2: SGHRS, YFSETQ. Using reference TRBV5-1 and TRBJ1-1 for the parts outside the CDR3, the full variable domain is KAGVTQTPRYLIKTRGQQVTLSCSPISGHRSVSWYQQTPGQGLQFLFEYFSETQRNKGNFPGRFSGRQFSNSRSEMNVSTLELGDSALYLCASSPLTSGTEAFFGQGTRLTVV.

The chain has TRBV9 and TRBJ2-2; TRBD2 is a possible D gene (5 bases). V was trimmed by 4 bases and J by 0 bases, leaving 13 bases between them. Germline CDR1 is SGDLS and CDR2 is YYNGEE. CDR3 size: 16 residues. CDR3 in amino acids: CASSRLAIANTGELFF. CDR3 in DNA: TGTGCCAGCAGCCGATTAGCGATCGCGAACACCGGGGAGCTGTTTTTT.

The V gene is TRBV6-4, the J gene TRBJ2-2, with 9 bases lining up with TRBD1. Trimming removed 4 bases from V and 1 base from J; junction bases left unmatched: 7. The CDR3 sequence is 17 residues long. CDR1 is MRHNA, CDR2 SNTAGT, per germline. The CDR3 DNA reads TGTGCCAGCAGTGCCAATAAGGACAGGGGGAACACCGGGGAGCTGTTTTTT. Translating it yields CASSANKDRGNTGELFF.

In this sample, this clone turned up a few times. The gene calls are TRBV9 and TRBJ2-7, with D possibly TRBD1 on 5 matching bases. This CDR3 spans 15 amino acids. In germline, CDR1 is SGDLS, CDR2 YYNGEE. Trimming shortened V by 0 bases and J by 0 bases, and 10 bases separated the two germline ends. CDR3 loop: CASSVDGHSSYEQYF. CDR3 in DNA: TGTGCCAGCAGCGTAGACGGACATAGCTCCTACGAGCAGTACTTC.

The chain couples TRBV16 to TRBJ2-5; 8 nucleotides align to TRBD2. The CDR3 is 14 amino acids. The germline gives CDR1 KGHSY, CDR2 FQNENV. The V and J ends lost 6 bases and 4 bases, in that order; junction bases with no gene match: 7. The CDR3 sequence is CASSRTSLLETQYF. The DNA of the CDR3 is TGTGCCAGCAGTCGGACTAGCCTGTTAGAGACCCAGTACTTC.

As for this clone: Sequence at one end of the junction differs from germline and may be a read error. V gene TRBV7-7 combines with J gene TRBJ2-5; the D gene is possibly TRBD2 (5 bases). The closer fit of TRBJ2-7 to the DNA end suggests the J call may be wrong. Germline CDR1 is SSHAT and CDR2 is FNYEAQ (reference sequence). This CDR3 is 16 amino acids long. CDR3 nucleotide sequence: TGTGCTAGCAGCTTAAGTTCGCGGGCCCTGAACTACGAGCAGTACTTC. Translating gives CASSLSSRALNYEQYF.

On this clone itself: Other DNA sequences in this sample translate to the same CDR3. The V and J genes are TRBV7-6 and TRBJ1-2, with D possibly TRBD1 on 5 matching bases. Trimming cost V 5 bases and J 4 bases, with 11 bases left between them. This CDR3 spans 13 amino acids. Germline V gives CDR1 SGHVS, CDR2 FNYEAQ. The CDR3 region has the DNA TGTGCCAGCAGCCCCCGGGGGGGCTATGGCTACACCTTC. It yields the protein CASSPRGGYGYTF. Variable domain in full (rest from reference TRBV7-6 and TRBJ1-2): GAGVSQSPRYKVTKRGQDVALRCDPISGHVSLYWYRQALGQGPEFLTYFNYEAQQDKSGLPNDRFSAERPEGSISTLTIQRTEQRDSAMYRCASSPRGGYGYTFGSGTRLTVV.

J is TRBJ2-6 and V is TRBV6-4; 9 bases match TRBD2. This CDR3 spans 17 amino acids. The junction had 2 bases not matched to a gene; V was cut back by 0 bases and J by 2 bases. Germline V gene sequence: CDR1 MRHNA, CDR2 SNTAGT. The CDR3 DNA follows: TGTGCCAGCAGTGACTCAGCGGGAGGCGCTGGGGCCAACGTCCTGACTTTC. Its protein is CASSDSAGGAGANVLTF.

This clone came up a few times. This CDR3 reads CASSLGGQGAGGEQYF. Written as DNA, the CDR3 is TGCGCCAGCAGCTTGGGAGGACAGGGGGCAGGGGGCGAGCAGTACTTC. V gene TRBV5-1 combines with J gene TRBJ2-7, with 11 bases lining up with TRBD1. Looked up from germline, CDR1 is SGHRS and CDR2 is YFSETQ. This CDR3 comprises 16 residues. The V gene end was trimmed by 0 bases and the J gene end by 6 bases; junction bases not matched to a gene: 8.

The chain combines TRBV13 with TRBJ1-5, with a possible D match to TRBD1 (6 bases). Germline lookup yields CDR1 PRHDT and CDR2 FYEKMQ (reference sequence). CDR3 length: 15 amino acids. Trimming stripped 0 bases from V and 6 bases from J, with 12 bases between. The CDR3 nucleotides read TGTGCCAGCAGCTTAGGACAGGGCGTAGGTCAGCCCCAGCATTTT. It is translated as CASSLGQGVGQPQHF.

The CDR3 reads CASSLAGVNEQYF. The CDR3 nucleotides read TGTGCCAGCAGTTTAGCGGGAGTAAACGAGCAGTACTTC. This rearrangement joins TRBV25-1 to TRBJ2-7, with 9 bases fitting TRBD2. CDR1 is MGHDK and CDR2 is SYGVNS in the germline V gene. This CDR3 is built from 13 residues. With 5 bases clipped from V and 5 bases from J, the junction kept 4 bases outside the gene matches.

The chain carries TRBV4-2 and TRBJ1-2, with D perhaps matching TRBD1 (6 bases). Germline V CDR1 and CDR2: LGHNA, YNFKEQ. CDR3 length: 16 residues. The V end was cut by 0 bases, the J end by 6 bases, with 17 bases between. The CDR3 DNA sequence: TGTGCCAGCAGCCAAGAGTTCAGGCAGGGGCAGGATGGCTACACCTTC. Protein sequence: CASSQEFRQGQDGYTF.

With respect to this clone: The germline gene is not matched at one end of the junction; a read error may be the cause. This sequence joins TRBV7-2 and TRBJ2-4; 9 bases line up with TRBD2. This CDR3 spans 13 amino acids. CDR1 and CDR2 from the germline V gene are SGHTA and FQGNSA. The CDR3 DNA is TGTGCCAGCAGCCCCGATCCCGCTAGCGGGACGCACTTC. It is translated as CASSPDPASGTHF.

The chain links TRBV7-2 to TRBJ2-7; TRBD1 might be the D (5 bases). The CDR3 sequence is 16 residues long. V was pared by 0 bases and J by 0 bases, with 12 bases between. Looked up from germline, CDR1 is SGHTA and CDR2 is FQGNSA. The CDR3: CASSLAKDIRSYEQYF. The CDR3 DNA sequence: TGTGCCAGCAGCTTAGCTAAGGACATCCGCTCCTACGAGCAGTACTTC.

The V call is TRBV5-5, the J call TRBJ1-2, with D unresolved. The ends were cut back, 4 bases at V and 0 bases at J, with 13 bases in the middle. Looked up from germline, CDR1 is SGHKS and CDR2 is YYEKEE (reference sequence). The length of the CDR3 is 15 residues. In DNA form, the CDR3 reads TGTGCCAGCAGCATCTCAGGCGCGACTAACTATGGCTACACCTTC. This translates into CASSISGATNYGYTF.

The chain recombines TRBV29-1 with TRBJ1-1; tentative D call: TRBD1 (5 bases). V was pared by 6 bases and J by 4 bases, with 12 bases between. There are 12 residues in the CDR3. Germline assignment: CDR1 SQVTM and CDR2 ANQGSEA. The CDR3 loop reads CSVAGFGTEAFF. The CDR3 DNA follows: TGCAGCGTCGCAGGGTTCGGCACTGAAGCTTTCTTT.